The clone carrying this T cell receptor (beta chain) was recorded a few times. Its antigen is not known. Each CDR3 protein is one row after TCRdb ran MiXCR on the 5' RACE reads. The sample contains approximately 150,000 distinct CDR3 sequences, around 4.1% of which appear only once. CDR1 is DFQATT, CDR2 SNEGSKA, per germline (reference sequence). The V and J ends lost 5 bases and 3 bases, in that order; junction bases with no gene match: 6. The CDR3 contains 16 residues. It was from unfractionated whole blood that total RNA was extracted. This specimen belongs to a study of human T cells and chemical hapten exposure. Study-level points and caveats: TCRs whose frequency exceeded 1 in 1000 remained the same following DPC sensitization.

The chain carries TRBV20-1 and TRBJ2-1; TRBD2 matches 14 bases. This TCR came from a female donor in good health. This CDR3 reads CSAPRLAGGCYNEQFF. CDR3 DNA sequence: TGCAGTGCTCCTCGACTAGCGGGGGGGTGCTACAATGAGCAGTTCTTC.